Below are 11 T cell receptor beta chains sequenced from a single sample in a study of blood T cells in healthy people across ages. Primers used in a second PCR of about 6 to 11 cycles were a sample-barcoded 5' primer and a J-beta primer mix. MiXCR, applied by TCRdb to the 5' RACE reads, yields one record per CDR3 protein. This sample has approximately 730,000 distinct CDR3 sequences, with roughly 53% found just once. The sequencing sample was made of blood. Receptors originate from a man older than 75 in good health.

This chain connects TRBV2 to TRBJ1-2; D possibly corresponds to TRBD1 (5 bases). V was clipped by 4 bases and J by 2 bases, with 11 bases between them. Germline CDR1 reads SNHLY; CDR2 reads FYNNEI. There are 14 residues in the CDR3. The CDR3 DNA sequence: TGTGCCAGCAGTGCGGGGCAGTCAAACTATGGCTACACCTTC. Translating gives CASSAGQSNYGYTF.

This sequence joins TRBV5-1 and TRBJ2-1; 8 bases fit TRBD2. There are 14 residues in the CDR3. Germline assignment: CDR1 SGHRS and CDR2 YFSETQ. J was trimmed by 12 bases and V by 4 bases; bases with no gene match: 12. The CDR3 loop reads CASSLERGSLRQFF. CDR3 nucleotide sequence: TGCGCCAGCAGCCTTGAGCGGGGGTCATTAAGGCAGTTCTTC. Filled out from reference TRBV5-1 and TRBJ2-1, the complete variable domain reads KAGVTQTPRYLIKTRGQQVTLSCSPISGHRSVSWYQQTPGQGLQFLFEYFSETQRNKGNFPGRFSGRQFSNSRSEMNVSTLELGDSALYLCASSLERGSLRQFFGPGTRLTVL.

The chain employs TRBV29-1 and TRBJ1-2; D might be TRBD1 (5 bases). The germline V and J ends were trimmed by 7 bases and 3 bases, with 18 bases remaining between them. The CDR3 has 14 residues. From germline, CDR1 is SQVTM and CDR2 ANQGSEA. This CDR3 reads CSASAGGYDYGYTF. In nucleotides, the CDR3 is TGCAGCGCATCTGCCGGGGGATATGACTATGGCTACACCTTC.

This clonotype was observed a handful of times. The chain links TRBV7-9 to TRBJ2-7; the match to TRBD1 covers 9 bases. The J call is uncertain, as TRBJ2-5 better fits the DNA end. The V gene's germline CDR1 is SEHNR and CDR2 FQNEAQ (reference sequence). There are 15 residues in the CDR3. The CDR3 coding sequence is TGTGCCAGCAGCTTAGGTGGACAGGGGCTGGGGACCCAGTACTTC. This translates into CASSLGGQGLGTQYF.

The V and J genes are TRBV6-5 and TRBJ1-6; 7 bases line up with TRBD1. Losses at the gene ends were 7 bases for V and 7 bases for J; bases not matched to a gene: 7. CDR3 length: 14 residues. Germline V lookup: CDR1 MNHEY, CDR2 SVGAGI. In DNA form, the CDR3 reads TGTGCCAGCACTAAACAGGGGAAAAATTCACCCCTCCACTTT. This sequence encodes CASTKQGKNSPLHF.

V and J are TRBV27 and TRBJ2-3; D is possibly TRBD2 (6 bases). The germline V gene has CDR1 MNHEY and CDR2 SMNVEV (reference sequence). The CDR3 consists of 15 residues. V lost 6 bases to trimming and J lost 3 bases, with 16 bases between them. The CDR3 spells CASSRMAGLTDTQYF. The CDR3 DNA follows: TGTGCCAGCAGCCGGATGGCGGGGTTAACAGATACGCAGTATTTT.

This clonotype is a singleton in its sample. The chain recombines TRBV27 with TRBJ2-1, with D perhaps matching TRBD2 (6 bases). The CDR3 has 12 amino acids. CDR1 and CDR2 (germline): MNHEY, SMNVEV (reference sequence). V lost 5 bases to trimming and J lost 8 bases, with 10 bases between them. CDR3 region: CASSDSGDEQFF. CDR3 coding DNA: TGTGCCAGCAGTGATAGCGGAGATGAGCAGTTCTTC.

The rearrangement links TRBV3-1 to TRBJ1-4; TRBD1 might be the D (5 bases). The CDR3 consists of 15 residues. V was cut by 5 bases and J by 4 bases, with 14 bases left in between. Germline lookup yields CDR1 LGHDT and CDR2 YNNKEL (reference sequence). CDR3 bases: TGTGCCAGCAGCTCAGGGACGGCGGGTAATGAAAAACTGTTTTTT. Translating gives CASSSGTAGNEKLFF.

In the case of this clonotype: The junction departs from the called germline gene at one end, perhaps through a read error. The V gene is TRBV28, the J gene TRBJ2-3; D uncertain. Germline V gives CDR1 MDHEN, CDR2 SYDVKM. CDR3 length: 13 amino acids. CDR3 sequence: CAGSLPSPDTQYF. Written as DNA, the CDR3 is TGTGCCGGCAGTTTACCGAGTCCAGATACGCAGTATTTT.

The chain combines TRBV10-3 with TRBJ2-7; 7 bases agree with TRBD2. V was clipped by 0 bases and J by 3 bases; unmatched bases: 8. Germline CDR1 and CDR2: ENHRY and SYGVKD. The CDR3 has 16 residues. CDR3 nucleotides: TGTGCCATCAGTGAGTCGGAGACTAGCTTATACTACGAGCAGTACTTC. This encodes CAISESETSLYYEQYF.

CDR3: CASSYLELREQYF. DNA of the CDR3: TGTGCCAGCAGCTATTTGGAACTCCGCGAGCAGTACTTC. V is TRBV11-2 and J is TRBJ2-7; D is unresolved. CDR1 SGHAT and CDR2 FQNNGV come from the germline V gene. The CDR3 consists of 13 residues. V was pared by 4 bases and J by 6 bases, with 13 bases between.